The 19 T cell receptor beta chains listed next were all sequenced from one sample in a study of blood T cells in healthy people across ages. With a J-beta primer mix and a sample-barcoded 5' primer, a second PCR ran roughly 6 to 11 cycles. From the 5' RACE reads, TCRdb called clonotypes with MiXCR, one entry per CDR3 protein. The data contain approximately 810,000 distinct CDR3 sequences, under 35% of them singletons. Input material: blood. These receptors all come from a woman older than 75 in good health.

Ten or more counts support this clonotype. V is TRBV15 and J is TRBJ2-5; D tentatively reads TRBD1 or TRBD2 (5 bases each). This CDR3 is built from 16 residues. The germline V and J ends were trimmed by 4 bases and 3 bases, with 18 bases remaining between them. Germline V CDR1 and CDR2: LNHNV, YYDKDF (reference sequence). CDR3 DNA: TGTGCCACCAGCAAAAATCCCGGGACGGAAAAAGAGACCCAGTACTTC. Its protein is CATSKNPGTEKETQYF.

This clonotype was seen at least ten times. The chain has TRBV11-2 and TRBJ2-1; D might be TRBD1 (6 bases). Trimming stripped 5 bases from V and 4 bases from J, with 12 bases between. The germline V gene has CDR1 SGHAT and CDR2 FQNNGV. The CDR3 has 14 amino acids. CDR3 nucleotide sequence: TGTGCCAGCAGCCCCCGGGACACTTACAATGAGCAGTTCTTC. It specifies CASSPRDTYNEQFF.

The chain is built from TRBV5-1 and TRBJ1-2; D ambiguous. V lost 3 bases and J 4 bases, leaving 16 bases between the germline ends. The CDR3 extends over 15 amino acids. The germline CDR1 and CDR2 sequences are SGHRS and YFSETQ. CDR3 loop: CASSSLGRQGYGYTF. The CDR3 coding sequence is TGCGCCAGCAGCTCCCTAGGGCGCCAAGGCTATGGCTACACCTTC.

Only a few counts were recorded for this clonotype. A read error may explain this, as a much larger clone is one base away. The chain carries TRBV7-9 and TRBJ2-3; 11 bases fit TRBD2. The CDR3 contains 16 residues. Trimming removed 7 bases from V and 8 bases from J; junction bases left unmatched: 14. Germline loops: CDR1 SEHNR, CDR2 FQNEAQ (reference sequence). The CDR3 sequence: CASTLVSGGERGTQYF. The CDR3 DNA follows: TGTGCCAGCACCCTCGTTAGCGGGGGGGAACGAGGTACGCAGTATTTT. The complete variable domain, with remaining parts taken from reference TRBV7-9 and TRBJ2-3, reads DTGVSQNPRHKITKRGQNVTFRCDPISEHNRLYWYRQTLGQGPEFLTYFQNEAQLEKSRLLSDRFSAERPKGSFSTLEIQRTEQGDSAMYLCASTLVSGGERGTQYFGPGTRLTVL.

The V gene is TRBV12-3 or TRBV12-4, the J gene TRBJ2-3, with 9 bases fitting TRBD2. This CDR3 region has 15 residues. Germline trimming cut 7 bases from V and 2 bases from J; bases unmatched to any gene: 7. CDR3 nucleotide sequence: TGTGCCAGCATTCTAACTAGCGGGTCCACAGATACGCAGTATTTT. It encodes CASILTSGSTDTQYF.

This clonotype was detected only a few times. The DNA for the CDR3 is TGTGCCAGCAGCGTAGACAGCTCCCACCGGGAGCTGTTTTTT. This codes for CASSVDSSHRELFF. The chain carries TRBV9 and TRBJ2-2; D is uncertain. The V end was cut by 0 bases, the J end by 9 bases, with 12 bases between. The length of the CDR3 is 14 residues. The germline V gene encodes CDR1 SGDLS and CDR2 YYNGEE.

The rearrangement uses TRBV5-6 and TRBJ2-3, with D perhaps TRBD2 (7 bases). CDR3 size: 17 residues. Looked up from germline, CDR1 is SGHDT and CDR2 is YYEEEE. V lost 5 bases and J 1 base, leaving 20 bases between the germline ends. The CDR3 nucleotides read TGTGCCAGCAGGGAGGGGGGGGGCAACTACCGCACAGATACGCAGTATTTT. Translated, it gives CASREGGGNYRTDTQYF.

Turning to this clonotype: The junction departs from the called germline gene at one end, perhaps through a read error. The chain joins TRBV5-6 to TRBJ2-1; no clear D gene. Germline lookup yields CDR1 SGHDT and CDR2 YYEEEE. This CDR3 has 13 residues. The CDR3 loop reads CANSFRLYNEQFF. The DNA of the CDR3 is TGTGCCAACAGCTTTCGGCTGTACAATGAGCAGTTCTTC.

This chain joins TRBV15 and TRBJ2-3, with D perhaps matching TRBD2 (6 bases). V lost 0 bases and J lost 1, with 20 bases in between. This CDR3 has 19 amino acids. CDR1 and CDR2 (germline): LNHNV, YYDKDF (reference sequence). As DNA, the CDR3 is TGTGCCACCAGCAGAGATCCCCCCGGGGGAGCGGGCGGCACAGATACGCAGTATTTT. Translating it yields CATSRDPPGGAGGTDTQYF.

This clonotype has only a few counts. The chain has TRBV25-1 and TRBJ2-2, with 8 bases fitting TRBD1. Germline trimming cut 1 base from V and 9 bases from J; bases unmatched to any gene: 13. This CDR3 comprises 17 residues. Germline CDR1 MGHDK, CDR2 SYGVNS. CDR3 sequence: CASSEFPSTGEKRELFF. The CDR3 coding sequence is TGTGCCAGCAGTGAATTCCCCTCGACAGGGGAGAAGCGGGAGCTGTTTTTT. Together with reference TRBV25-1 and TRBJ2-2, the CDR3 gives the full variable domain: EADIYQTPRYLVIGTGKKITLECSQTMGHDKMYWYQQDPGMELHLIHYSYGVNSTEKGDLSSESTVSRIRTEHFPLTLESARPSHTSQYLCASSEFPSTGEKRELFFGEGSRLTVL.

CDR3 loop: CASSSSSAVPGGNEQFF. The CDR3 region has the DNA TGTGCCAGCAGCTCATCCTCAGCAGTCCCGGGCGGAAATGAGCAGTTCTTC. The chain couples TRBV7-2 to TRBJ2-1; D not resolved. Trimming removed 4 bases at V and 7 bases at J, with 23 bases between. Germline loops: CDR1 SGHTA, CDR2 FQGNSA. This CDR3 has 17 residues.

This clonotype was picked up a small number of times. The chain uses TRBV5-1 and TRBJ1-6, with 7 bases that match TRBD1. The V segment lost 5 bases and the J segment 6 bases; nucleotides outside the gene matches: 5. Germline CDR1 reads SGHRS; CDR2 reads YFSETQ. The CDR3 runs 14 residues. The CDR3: CASRRGQLNSPLHF. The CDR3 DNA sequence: TGCGCCAGCAGGAGGGGACAGCTTAATTCACCCCTCCACTTT.

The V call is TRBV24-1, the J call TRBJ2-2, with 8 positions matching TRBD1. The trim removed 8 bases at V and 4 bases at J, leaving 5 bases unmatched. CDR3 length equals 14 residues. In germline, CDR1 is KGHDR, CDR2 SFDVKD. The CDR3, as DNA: TGTGCCACCAAAGAGACAGGGGCCACCGGGGAGCTGTTTTTT. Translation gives CATKETGATGELFF.

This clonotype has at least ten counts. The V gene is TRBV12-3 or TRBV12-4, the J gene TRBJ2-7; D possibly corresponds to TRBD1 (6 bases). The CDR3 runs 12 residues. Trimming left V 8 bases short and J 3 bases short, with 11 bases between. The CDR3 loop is CASLETGYEQYF. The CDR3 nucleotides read TGTGCCAGCTTGGAGACAGGCTACGAGCAGTACTTC.

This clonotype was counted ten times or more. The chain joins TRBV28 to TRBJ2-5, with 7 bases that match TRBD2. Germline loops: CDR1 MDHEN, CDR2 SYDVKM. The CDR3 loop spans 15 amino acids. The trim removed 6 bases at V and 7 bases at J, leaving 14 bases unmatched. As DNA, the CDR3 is TGTGCCAGCAGCCCCGGCGGGGGAGTACCTCGGACCCAGTACTTC. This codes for CASSPGGGVPRTQYF.

The CDR3 DNA sequence: TGTGCCAGCAGCCCAGAGGGGACACTGAACACCGGGGAGCTGTTTTTT. This sequence encodes CASSPEGTLNTGELFF. This chain connects TRBV11-2 to TRBJ2-2; possibly TRBD1 for D (6 bases). The CDR3 extends over 16 amino acids. Germline loops: CDR1 SGHAT, CDR2 FQNNGV. Trimming left V 5 bases short and J 1 base short, with 14 bases between. Full variable domain (missing parts from reference TRBV11-2 and TRBJ2-2): EAGVAQSPRYKIIEKRQSVAFWCNPISGHATLYWYQQILGQGPKLLIQFQNNGVVDDSQLPKDRFSAERLKGVDSTLKIQPAKLEDSAVYLCASSPEGTLNTGELFFGEGSRLTVL.

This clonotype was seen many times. CDR3: CASSLVGRTYNEQFF. As DNA, the CDR3 is TGTGCCAGCAGCTTAGTAGGACGGACCTACAATGAGCAGTTCTTC. The gene calls are TRBV7-9 and TRBJ2-1; unclear D gene. The CDR3 is 15 residues long. Looked up from germline, CDR1 is SEHNR and CDR2 is FQNEAQ (reference sequence). Trimming pared 1 base from V and 2 bases from J, leaving 9 bases between.

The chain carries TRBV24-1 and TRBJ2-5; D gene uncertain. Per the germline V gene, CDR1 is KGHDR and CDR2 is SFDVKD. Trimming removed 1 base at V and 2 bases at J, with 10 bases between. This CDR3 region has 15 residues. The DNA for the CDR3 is TGTGCCACCAGTGATTTCAGCACTGGACAAGAGACCCAGTACTTC. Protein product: CATSDFSTGQETQYF.

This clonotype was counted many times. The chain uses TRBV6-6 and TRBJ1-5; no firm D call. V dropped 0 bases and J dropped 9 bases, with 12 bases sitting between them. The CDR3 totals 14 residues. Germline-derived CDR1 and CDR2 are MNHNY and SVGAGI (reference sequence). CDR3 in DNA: TGTGCCAGCAGTTACTCGATCGGCGGGGTGCCCCAGCATTTT. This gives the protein CASSYSIGGVPQHF.